The 20 T cell receptor beta chains below come from one sample, sequenced in a study of beta chain bispecific antibodies for T cell cancers. Either OKT3 anti-CD3 antibody or CD3/CD28 beads expanded T cells from blood mononuclear cells over about three days. Study-wide results and limits: The leukemia cells, rather than normal T cells, gave most of the targeted TRBV signal. The TRBV12-3 share of total TRBV signal fell approximately 99% after anti-TRBV12 rather than anti-CD19 exposure.

MiXCR was run by TCRdb on the 5' RACE reads, yielding one entry per CDR3 protein. The repertoire holds roughly 19,000 distinct CDR3 sequences, with 2% to 2.5% as singletons. Their antigen targets remain unknown. The sample consisted of healthy donor T cells cultured with leukemia cells, taken from a culture containing a bispecific antibody targeting TCR Vbeta12. These receptors originate from a human donor in good health. Some clones in this sample may be carry-over from other donors' samples.

This clonotype is medium-sized by share. The chain has TRBV15 and TRBJ2-7; no definite D call. V dropped 5 bases and J dropped 6 bases, with 17 bases sitting between them. CDR1 and CDR2 (germline): LNHNV, YYDKDF (reference sequence). This CDR3 region has 14 residues. The CDR3 protein is CATSVETLLSEQYF. In nucleotides, the CDR3 is TGTGCCACCAGCGTAGAGACACTCCTTAGCGAGCAGTACTTC.

This clonotype was counted at least ten times. The chain employs TRBV7-9 and TRBJ2-7; TRBD1 agrees at 9 bases. Trimming at V came to 3 bases and at J to 6 bases, leaving 3 bases not matched to a gene. CDR3 size: 13 residues. CDR1 SEHNR and CDR2 FQNEAQ come from the germline V gene (reference sequence). DNA of the CDR3: TGTGCCAGCAGCTTCGGGACAGGGTTCGAGCAGTACTTC. Encoded protein: CASSFGTGFEQYF.

This clonotype was counted many times. The chain couples TRBV2 to TRBJ2-1; 7 nucleotides line up with TRBD2. Germline trimming cut 3 bases from V and 7 bases from J; bases unmatched to any gene: 9. The germline V gene encodes CDR1 SNHLY and CDR2 FYNNEI. The CDR3 spans 15 residues. This chain's CDR3 is CASSEGGGPGNEQFF. Here the CDR3 DNA reads TGTGCCAGCAGTGAGGGGGGGGGACCCGGTAATGAGCAGTTCTTC.

Ten or more counts support this clonotype. The chain employs TRBV5-1 and TRBJ2-5; possibly TRBD2 for D (6 bases). Germline lookup yields CDR1 SGHRS and CDR2 YFSETQ. The CDR3 consists of 15 residues. Trimming took off 1 base at V and 5 bases at J, with 15 bases between the two ends. The CDR3 protein is CASSLPSDRLETQYF. In DNA, the CDR3 is TGCGCCAGCAGCTTGCCTAGCGACCGGTTGGAGACCCAGTACTTC.

This clonotype showed up many times. The chain links TRBV27 to TRBJ2-2; 11 bases line up with TRBD2. The germline gives CDR1 MNHEY, CDR2 SMNVEV (reference sequence). This CDR3 has 15 amino acids. Trimming at V came to 6 bases and at J to 3 bases, leaving 3 bases not matched to a gene. The DNA for the CDR3 is TGTGCCAGCAGCGTACTAGCGGGAGACACCGGGGAGCTGTTTTTT. This codes for CASSVLAGDTGELFF.

This clonotype occurred many times. The chain combines TRBV30 with TRBJ2-1, with 7 nucleotides matching TRBD1. V shed 3 bases and J 5 bases; nucleotides not matched to a gene: 10. This CDR3 is 15 amino acids long. Looked up from germline, CDR1 is GTSNPN and CDR2 is SVGIG (reference sequence). Written as DNA, the CDR3 is TGTGCCTGGAGCCTTATCGGGACAGTCCACAATGAGCAGTTCTTC. As protein: CAWSLIGTVHNEQFF.

This clonotype occurred many times. V and J are TRBV5-1 and TRBJ2-7, with 8 bases matching TRBD2. This CDR3 has 14 amino acids. Germline assignment: CDR1 SGHRS and CDR2 YFSETQ. Trimming at V came to 4 bases and at J to 5 bases, leaving 8 bases not matched to a gene. CDR3 DNA sequence: TGCGCCAGCAGCCTGGGCGGGGGGTTCCACGAGCAGTACTTC. This codes for CASSLGGGFHEQYF.

This clonotype was detected ten times or more. The chain couples TRBV6-5 to TRBJ1-1; the D is unclear. Trimming removed 0 bases from V and 2 bases from J, with 7 bases in between. Germline V lookup: CDR1 MNHEY, CDR2 SVGAGI. CDR3 size: 14 residues. CDR3 sequence: CASSYSTANTEAFF. The CDR3 DNA is TGTGCCAGCAGTTACTCCACGGCAAACACTGAAGCTTTCTTT.

This rearrangement joins TRBV18 to TRBJ1-2; D is unclear. Trimming stripped 2 bases from V and 4 bases from J, with 8 bases between. Germline V gene lookup returns CDR1 KGHSH and CDR2 LQKENI. The CDR3 is made up of 13 amino acids. The chain's CDR3 is CASSPRLGYGYTF. The CDR3 bases are TGTGCCAGCTCACCAAGGTTGGGCTATGGCTACACCTTC.

This clonotype has a count of ten or more. The chain is built from TRBV15 and TRBJ1-6; TRBD1 is a possible D gene (5 bases). V shed 5 bases and J shed 7 bases, with 15 bases lying between them. Per germline, CDR1 LNHNV and CDR2 YYDKDF (reference sequence). CDR3 size: 15 residues. CDR3 coding DNA: TGTGCCACCAGCCGTGAGGCACAGGCAAATTCACCCCTCCACTTT. It specifies CATSREAQANSPLHF. Looking up the rest from reference TRBV15 and TRBJ1-6 gives the full variable domain: DAMVIQNPRYQVTQFGKPVTLSCSQTLNHNVMYWYQQKSSQAPKLLFHYYDKDFNNEADTPDNFQSRRPNTSFCFLDIRSPGLGDTAMYLCATSREAQANSPLHFGNGTRLTVT.

By share, this clonotype ranks as medium-sized (0.01 to 0.1%). The chain couples TRBV6-5 to TRBJ2-5, with D possibly being TRBD1 (5 bases). CDR1 MNHEY and CDR2 SVGAGI come from the germline V gene. Trimming took off 4 bases at V and 2 bases at J, with 11 bases between the two ends. The CDR3 runs 14 residues. The CDR3 bases are TGTGCCAGCAGTTCCAGGGCATTACAAGAGACCCAGTACTTC. Its protein product is CASSSRALQETQYF.

Many counts were recorded for this clonotype. The rearrangement links TRBV4-1 to TRBJ2-5, with TRBD2 matching 9 bases. J lost 4 bases, V lost 4 bases, and 10 bases had no gene match. CDR3 length: 16 residues. Germline CDR1 and CDR2: MGHRA and YSYEKL. The CDR3 loop reads CASSLPWRGGGETQYF. The CDR3 DNA is TGCGCCAGCAGCCTCCCCTGGCGGGGGGGAGGAGAGACCCAGTACTTC.

This clonotype was observed many times. The rearrangement joins TRBV5-1 to TRBJ2-5, with a tentative D call TRBD2 (6 bases). The ends were cut back, 4 bases at V and 3 bases at J, with 10 bases in the middle. CDR1 is SGHRS and CDR2 is YFSETQ in the germline V gene. The CDR3 is made up of 13 amino acids. The CDR3 coding sequence is TGCGCCAGCAGCCCCGGGGGAGAAGAGACCCAGTACTTC. Residues: CASSPGGEETQYF. Full variable domain (missing parts from reference TRBV5-1 and TRBJ2-5): KAGVTQTPRYLIKTRGQQVTLSCSPISGHRSVSWYQQTPGQGLQFLFEYFSETQRNKGNFPGRFSGRQFSNSRSEMNVSTLELGDSALYLCASSPGGEETQYFGPGTRLLVL.

This chain links TRBV5-4 with TRBJ2-7, with D possibly called TRBD1 or TRBD2 (5 bases each). Trimming took off 2 bases at V and 2 bases at J, with 20 bases between the two ends. Germline loops: CDR1 SGHNT, CDR2 YYREEE (reference sequence). The CDR3 extends over 17 amino acids. The CDR3 here is CASSFGTRGGSPYEQYF. The CDR3 DNA follows: TGTGCCAGCAGCTTCGGTACCCGGGGCGGATCTCCCTACGAGCAGTACTTC.

This clonotype was picked up many times. V is TRBV9 and J is TRBJ2-1; 8 positions match TRBD2. This CDR3 is 16 amino acids long. CDR1 SGDLS and CDR2 YYNGEE come from the germline V gene. With V trimmed by 6 bases and J by 6 bases, 14 bases remained unmatched. The CDR3 nucleotides are TGTGCCAGCACCTATTCGTGGAGCGGGGGACTCAATGAGCAGTTCTTC. Encoded protein: CASTYSWSGGLNEQFF.

This clonotype has a count of ten or more. V usage is TRBV14 and J usage is TRBJ2-3; TRBD2 is a possible D gene (7 bases). The CDR3 is 17 residues long. Germline V gene sequence: CDR1 SGHDN, CDR2 FVKESK. Deletions cut 3 bases from V and 4 bases from J, with 20 bases between. The CDR3 here is CASSHRLAGAHADTQYF. The CDR3 DNA is TGTGCCAGCAGCCACAGGCTGGCGGGGGCGCACGCAGATACGCAGTATTTT.

This clonotype was recorded at least ten times. The chain combines TRBV9 with TRBJ2-3; possible D gene TRBD2, 6 bases. Trimming left V 3 bases short and J 5 bases short, with 25 bases between. Germline values: CDR1 SGDLS, CDR2 YYNGEE. This CDR3 comprises 18 residues. The CDR3, as DNA: TGTGCCAGCAGCGAACAGCCTCAGACCGGGACTGGGGAAGATACGCAGTATTTT. It is translated as CASSEQPQTGTGEDTQYF.

This clonotype was recorded many times. The chain uses TRBV6-1 and TRBJ2-1; 9 positions agree with TRBD2. V lost 6 bases to trimming and J lost 7 bases; unmatched junction nucleotides: 10. Germline-derived CDR1 and CDR2 are MNHNS and SASEGT. The CDR3 contains 15 residues. CDR3 in amino acids: CASRVEAGGLNEQFF. CDR3 nucleotide sequence: TGTGCCAGCAGGGTGGAAGCGGGGGGTCTAAATGAGCAGTTCTTC.

This clonotype came up many times. This chain joins TRBV2 and TRBJ1-5; TRBD1 agrees at 7 bases. The CDR3 runs to 15 residues. Looked up from germline, CDR1 is SNHLY and CDR2 is FYNNEI. Trimming removed 4 bases from V and 4 bases from J; junction bases left unmatched: 7. The CDR3 here is CASSVWTGDNQPQHF. The CDR3 nucleotides are TGTGCCAGCAGTGTCTGGACAGGAGATAATCAGCCCCAGCATTTT.

The chain couples TRBV19 to TRBJ2-1; TRBD2 aligns across 11 bases. Per germline, CDR1 LNHDA and CDR2 SQIVND (reference sequence). The trim removed 3 bases at V and 7 bases at J, leaving 8 bases unmatched. This CDR3 has 16 residues. The CDR3 DNA follows: TGTGCCAGTAGTATTTCGCCTAGCGGGGGGTTAAATGAGCAGTTCTTC. Encoded protein: CASSISPSGGLNEQFF.